These 25 T cell receptor beta chains share one sample of origin, sequenced in a study of blood T cell repertoires in COVID-19 (dated by TCRdb to about 2020). Library method: the immunoSEQ multiplex PCR assay. The table was pulled from immuneACCESS by TCRdb, which kept in-frame rearrangements only. Such tables lose some clones; where checked, under half of the loss comes from unresolved V genes, and the rest has no known cause. This sample has 60,000 to 75,000 clones in its table, and 87% of those were observed once. Of the sample, approximately 20% falls within the top ten clones. Material: peripheral blood. These receptors came from a woman aged 80 or over with acute or convalescent COVID-19.

The chain combines TRBV5-1 with TRBJ2-7, with D maybe TRBD1 (6 bases). CDR3 length: 15 residues. V was trimmed by 4 bases and J by 3 bases, leaving 17 bases between them. CDR1 and CDR2 from the germline V gene are SGHRS and YFSETQ. The CDR3 region is CASSLTGLAGYEQYF. DNA for the CDR3: TGCGCCAGCAGCCTAACAGGGTTGGCAGGCTACGAGCAGTACTTC.

The rearrangement links TRBV29-1 to TRBJ2-5, with 7 positions matching TRBD1. CDR1 SQVTM and CDR2 ANQGSEA come from the germline V gene. Trimming removed 5 bases from V and 3 bases from J; junction bases left unmatched: 3. The CDR3 runs to 12 residues. The CDR3 nucleotides read TGCAGCGTTATCACAGGGGAAGAGACCCAGTACTTC. This codes for CSVITGEETQYF. Variable domain in full (rest from reference TRBV29-1 and TRBJ2-5): SAVISQKPSRDICQRGTSLTIQCQVDSQVTMMFWYRQQPGQSLTLIATANQGSEATYESGFVIDKFPISRPNLTFSTLTVSNMSPEDSSIYLCSVITGEETQYFGPGTRLLVL.

CDR3 coding DNA: TGTGCCAGCAGTTTACAGGGATTCAATTCACCCCTCCACTTT. The encoded protein is CASSLQGFNSPLHF. V gene TRBV27 combines with J gene TRBJ1-6; tentative D call: TRBD1 (5 bases). CDR3 length: 14 residues. Germline CDR1 reads MNHEY; CDR2 reads SMNVEV (reference sequence). The germline V and J ends were trimmed by 2 bases and 7 bases, with 9 bases remaining between them.

The chain has TRBV19 and TRBJ1-5; D remains ambiguous. Germline assignment: CDR1 LNHDA and CDR2 SQIVND (reference sequence). CDR3 length: 15 residues. V was pared by 2 bases and J by 8 bases, with 16 bases between. The CDR3 nucleotides read TGTGCCAGTAGTATACAAAGAGGGAATTGGGAGCCCCAGCATTTT. Residues: CASSIQRGNWEPQHF.

For the CDR3, the DNA is TGCGCCAGCAGCCACTTACTAGCGGAGGATACGCAGTATTTT. This translates into CASSHLLAEDTQYF. The J gene is TRBJ2-3, the V gene TRBV4-1, with 8 bases matching TRBD2. Germline V gene lookup returns CDR1 MGHRA and CDR2 YSYEKL. This CDR3 is 14 amino acids long. The junction had 5 bases not matched to a gene; V was cut back by 3 bases and J by 6 bases.

The chain couples TRBV18 to TRBJ1-1; TRBD1 agrees at 9 bases. From germline, CDR1 is KGHSH and CDR2 LQKENI. Unmatched junction bases numbered 7, after V lost 3 bases and J lost 2 bases. The CDR3 spans 16 residues. The CDR3 DNA reads as TGTGCCAGCTCACCGACAACGGGACAGGGTAACACTGAAGCTTTCTTT. Its protein product is CASSPTTGQGNTEAFF.

This clone was picked up a small number of times. The rearrangement uses TRBV7-9 and TRBJ1-2, with a tentative D call TRBD1 (5 bases). The CDR3 spans 11 residues. Germline V gene sequence: CDR1 SEHNR, CDR2 FQNEAQ (reference sequence). V was trimmed by 10 bases and J by 1 base, leaving 7 bases between them. CDR3 nucleotide sequence: TGTGCCAACGGGGGTAACTATGGCTACACCTTC. It encodes CANGGNYGYTF.

The chain has TRBV6-5 and TRBJ2-7; maybe TRBD1 (6 bases). The CDR3 covers 14 residues. V lost 6 bases and J lost 3, with 15 bases in between. Looked up from germline, CDR1 is MNHEY and CDR2 is SVGAGI. CDR3 in DNA: TGTGCCAGCAGAAGGACAGTCACATACTACGAGCAGTACTTC. Its protein is CASRRTVTYYEQYF.

The chain couples TRBV7-8 to TRBJ1-6; the match to TRBD1 covers 9 bases. V trimming: 3 bases; J trimming: 8 bases; junction bases outside the gene matches: 2. The CDR3 is 14 residues long. Germline values: CDR1 SGHVS, CDR2 FQNEAQ. The CDR3 DNA is TGTGCCAGCAGCTTGGACAGGGGATATTCACCCCTCCACTTT. This sequence encodes CASSLDRGYSPLHF.

This clone came up many times. The chain joins TRBV5-4 to TRBJ2-5; perhaps TRBD2 as D (5 bases). This CDR3 is built from 15 residues. The V end was cut by 4 bases, the J end by 5 bases, with 18 bases between. Germline V gives CDR1 SGHNT, CDR2 YYREEE (reference sequence). The CDR3 nucleotides are TGTGCCAGCAGCCCAAGCGGAATTCGGACGGAGACCCAGTACTTC. Protein product: CASSPSGIRTETQYF.

V usage is TRBV30 and J usage is TRBJ2-7; 9 nucleotides agree with TRBD2. V lost 3 bases and J lost 9; bases outside the gene matches: 12. Germline-derived CDR1 and CDR2 are GTSNPN and SVGIG (reference sequence). CDR3 length: 14 residues. The CDR3 loop is CAWRSSGRGSRQYF. CDR3 DNA sequence: TGTGCCTGGAGAAGTAGCGGGAGAGGATCGCGGCAGTACTTC.

This chain's CDR3 is CASSRNRGTGANVLTF. The CDR3 DNA reads TGTGCCAGCAGTCGCAACAGGGGAACTGGGGCCAACGTCCTGACTTTC. The chain is built from TRBV11-2 and TRBJ2-6; 7 positions agree with TRBD1. CDR1 SGHAT and CDR2 FQNNGV come from the germline V gene. This CDR3 comprises 16 residues. V lost 6 bases, J lost 2 bases, and 7 bases stayed unmatched.

The chain combines TRBV27 with TRBJ2-4, with 7 bases identical to TRBD2. Germline V gene lookup returns CDR1 MNHEY and CDR2 SMNVEV (reference sequence). The CDR3 is made up of 16 amino acids. V trimming: 3 bases; J trimming: 3 bases; junction bases outside the gene matches: 8. The CDR3 region has the DNA TGTGCCAGCAGTTTTTTGCCAGCGGGAAGCAAAAACATTCAGTACTTC. Its protein product is CASSFLPAGSKNIQYF.

The chain joins TRBV2 to TRBJ1-2; no reliable D call. The V gene lost 3 bases and the J gene lost 8 bases, with 13 bases spanning the gap. Germline values: CDR1 SNHLY, CDR2 FYNNEI. This CDR3 is 13 amino acids long. The DNA of the CDR3 is TGTGCCAGCAGTGAGGTGACTACCCGAGGCTACACCTTC. Protein sequence: CASSEVTTRGYTF.

This clone was detected only a few times. The chain employs TRBV30 and TRBJ1-6; 7 nucleotides align to TRBD1. The ends lost 7 bases at V and 6 bases at J; junction bases unmatched: 6. This CDR3 is 13 amino acids long. The germline gives CDR1 GTSNPN, CDR2 SVGIG (reference sequence). CDR3 region: CASPGQSNSPLHF. The CDR3 bases are TGTGCCTCACCGGGACAGTCTAATTCACCCCTCCACTTT.

The rearrangement joins TRBV25-1 to TRBJ1-2; 7 bases fit TRBD1. Germline V lookup: CDR1 MGHDK, CDR2 SYGVNS. The CDR3 totals 13 residues. With V trimmed by 3 bases and J by 8 bases, 6 bases remained unmatched. The CDR3 region has the DNA TGTGCCAGCAGTGAGACAGGGAGAGACGGCTACACCTTC. It translates to CASSETGRDGYTF.

The gene calls are TRBV5-1 and TRBJ1-3; D is possibly TRBD1 (6 bases). The CDR3 spans 19 residues. The germline V gene has CDR1 SGHRS and CDR2 YFSETQ. Trimming stripped 2 bases from V and 0 bases from J, with 21 bases between. CDR3 bases: TGCGCCAGCAGCTTACCCGGGACACTGGGTCCTTTCTCTGGAAACACCATATATTTT. It specifies CASSLPGTLGPFSGNTIYF.

The V and J genes are TRBV9 and TRBJ1-3; the D is unclear. The CDR3 has 16 amino acids. Germline lookup yields CDR1 SGDLS and CDR2 YYNGEE. V was cut by 3 bases and J by 1 base, with 14 bases left in between. CDR3 sequence reads: CASSGLALESGNTIYF. CDR3 nucleotide sequence: TGTGCCAGCAGCGGACTAGCCCTTGAGTCTGGAAACACCATATATTTT.

The rearrangement joins TRBV10-1 to TRBJ2-2; D perhaps matches TRBD1 (5 bases). The CDR3 is made up of 13 amino acids. V gave up 4 bases and J gave up 3 bases, with 6 bases separating them. Germline CDR1 WNHNN, CDR2 SYGVQD (reference sequence). The CDR3 DNA reads as TGCGCCAGCAGTGTGGGGCACACCGGGGAGCTGTTTTTT. Protein sequence: CASSVGHTGELFF.

The J gene is TRBJ2-4, the V gene TRBV5-1; TRBD2 agrees at 7 bases. Trimming took 3 bases from V and 4 from J; bases not matched to a gene: 10. Germline CDR1 and CDR2: SGHRS and YFSETQ. CDR3 length: 16 amino acids. CDR3 protein: CASSSQAGRGKNIQYF. The CDR3 DNA reads TGCGCCAGCAGCTCTCAAGCGGGGCGGGGAAAAAACATTCAGTACTTC.

The rearrangement joins TRBV6-1 to TRBJ1-4; D gene unclear. The ends were cut back, 1 base at V and 4 bases at J, with 13 bases in the middle. This CDR3 is built from 16 residues. In germline, CDR1 is MNHNS, CDR2 SASEGT. CDR3 residues: CASSEGEWIGNEKLFF. CDR3 nucleotides: TGTGCCAGCAGTGAAGGGGAGTGGATTGGTAATGAAAAACTGTTTTTT.

The rearrangement uses TRBV7-2 and TRBJ1-6; the D is unclear. The CDR3 consists of 15 residues. Germline V lookup: CDR1 SGHTA, CDR2 FQGNSA. V gave up 3 bases and J gave up 7 bases, with 13 bases separating them. The CDR3 reads CASSFQTTGNSPLHF. CDR3 bases: TGTGCCAGCAGCTTCCAGACTACTGGGAATTCACCCCTCCACTTT. Full variable domain (remainder filled in from reference TRBV7-2 and TRBJ1-6): GAGVSQSPSNKVTEKGKDVELRCDPISGHTALYWYRQSLGQGLEFLIYFQGNSAPDKSGLPSDRFSAERTGGSVSTLTIQRTQQEDSAVYLCASSFQTTGNSPLHFGNGTRLTVT.

The chain couples TRBV5-1 to TRBJ1-6; a possible D gene is TRBD1 (5 bases). Trimming took off 4 bases at V and 8 bases at J, with 19 bases between the two ends. The length of the CDR3 is 16 residues. Germline V lookup: CDR1 SGHRS, CDR2 YFSETQ. CDR3 amino acids: CASSPTQGPKDSPLHF. The CDR3 region has the DNA TGCGCCAGCAGCCCGACTCAGGGCCCCAAGGATTCACCCCTCCACTTT. The variable domain in full, completed from reference TRBV5-1 and TRBJ1-6, reads KAGVTQTPRYLIKTRGQQVTLSCSPISGHRSVSWYQQTPGQGLQFLFEYFSETQRNKGNFPGRFSGRQFSNSRSEMNVSTLELGDSALYLCASSPTQGPKDSPLHFGNGTRLTVT.

The chain combines TRBV29-1 with TRBJ1-1; weak D call: TRBD1 (5 bases). CDR3 length: 16 amino acids. V shed 6 bases and J shed 6 bases, with 26 bases lying between them. Germline CDR1 and CDR2: SQVTM and ANQGSEA. The CDR3 protein is CSVASKVSPVGPEAFF. DNA of the CDR3: TGCAGCGTGGCGTCGAAGGTAAGCCCGGTGGGGCCTGAAGCTTTCTTT.

The V gene is TRBV15, the J gene TRBJ1-4, with a weak D call TRBD1 (6 bases). Germline CDR1 LNHNV, CDR2 YYDKDF (reference sequence). The CDR3 is made up of 13 amino acids. The V gene lost 0 bases and the J gene lost 8 bases, with 7 bases spanning the gap. The CDR3 is CATSRDRGEKLFF. The CDR3 DNA reads as TGTGCCACCAGCAGAGACAGGGGCGAAAAACTGTTTTTT.